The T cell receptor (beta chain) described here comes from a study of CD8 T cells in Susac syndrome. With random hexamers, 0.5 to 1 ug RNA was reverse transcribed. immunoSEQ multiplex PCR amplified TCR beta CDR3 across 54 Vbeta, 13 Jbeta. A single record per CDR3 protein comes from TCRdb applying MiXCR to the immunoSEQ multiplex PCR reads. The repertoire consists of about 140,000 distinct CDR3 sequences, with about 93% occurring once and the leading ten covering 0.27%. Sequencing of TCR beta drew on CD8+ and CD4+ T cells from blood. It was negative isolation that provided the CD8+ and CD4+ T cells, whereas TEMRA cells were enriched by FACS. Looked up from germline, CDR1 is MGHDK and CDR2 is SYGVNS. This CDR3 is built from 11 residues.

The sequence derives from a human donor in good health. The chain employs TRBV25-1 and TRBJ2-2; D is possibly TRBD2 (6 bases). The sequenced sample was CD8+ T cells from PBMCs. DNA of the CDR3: TGTGCGGCTTGGGGGGCCGGGGAGCTGTTTTTT. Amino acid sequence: CAAWGAGELFF.